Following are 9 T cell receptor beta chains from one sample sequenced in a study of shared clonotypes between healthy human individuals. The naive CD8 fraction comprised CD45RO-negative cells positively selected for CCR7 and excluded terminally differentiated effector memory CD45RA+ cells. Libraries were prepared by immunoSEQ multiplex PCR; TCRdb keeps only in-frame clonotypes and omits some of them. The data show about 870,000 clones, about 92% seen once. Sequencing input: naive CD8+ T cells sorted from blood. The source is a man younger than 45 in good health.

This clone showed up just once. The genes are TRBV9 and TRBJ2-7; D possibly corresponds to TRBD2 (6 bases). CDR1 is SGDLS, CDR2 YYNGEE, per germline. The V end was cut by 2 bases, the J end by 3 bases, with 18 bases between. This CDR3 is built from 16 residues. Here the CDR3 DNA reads TGTGCCAGCAGCGTTAGTTCAACTAGCACAAACTACGAGCAGTACTTC. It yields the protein CASSVSSTSTNYEQYF.

For the CDR3, the DNA is TGTGCCAGCAGCTTAGCACGACCATGGGGTTTTAATGAAAAACTGTTTTTT. Its translation: CASSLARPWGFNEKLFF. The chain couples TRBV7-8 to TRBJ1-4; D is unresolved. The germline V and J ends were trimmed by 0 bases and 4 bases, with 15 bases remaining between them. CDR3 size: 17 residues. Per the germline V gene, CDR1 is SGHVS and CDR2 is FQNEAQ. The complete variable domain, with remaining parts taken from reference TRBV7-8 and TRBJ1-4, reads GAGVSQSPRYKVAKRGQDVALRCDPISGHVSLFWYQQALGQGPEFLTYFQNEAQLDKSGLPSDRFFAERPEGSVSTLKIQRTQQEDSAVYLCASSLARPWGFNEKLFFGSGTQLSVL.

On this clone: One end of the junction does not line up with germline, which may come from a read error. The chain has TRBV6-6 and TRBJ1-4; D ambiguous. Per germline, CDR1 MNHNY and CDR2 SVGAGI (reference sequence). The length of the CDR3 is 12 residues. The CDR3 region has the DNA TGTGCCAGCAGTTACCCTAACGAAAAACTGTTTTTT. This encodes CASSYPNEKLFF.

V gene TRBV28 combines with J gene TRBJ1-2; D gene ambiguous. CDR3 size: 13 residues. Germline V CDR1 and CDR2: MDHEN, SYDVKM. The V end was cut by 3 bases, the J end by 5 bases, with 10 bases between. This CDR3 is CASSFGRTYGYTF. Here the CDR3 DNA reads TGTGCCAGCAGTTTCGGTCGAACTTATGGCTACACCTTC.

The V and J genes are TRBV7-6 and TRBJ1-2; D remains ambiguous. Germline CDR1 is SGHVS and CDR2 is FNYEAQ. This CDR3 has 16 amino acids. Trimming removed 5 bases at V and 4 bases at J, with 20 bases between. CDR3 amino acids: CASSPGSESQTYGYTF. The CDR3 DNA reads TGTGCCAGCAGCCCAGGTTCTGAATCTCAGACCTATGGCTACACCTTC.

The CDR3 sequence is CASSLVIGGPNTEAFF. As DNA, the CDR3 is TGTGCCAGCAGCTTAGTCATCGGGGGGCCGAACACTGAAGCTTTCTTT. The chain combines TRBV7-9 with TRBJ1-1; TRBD1 might be the D (6 bases). The CDR3 spans 16 residues. V shed 1 base and J shed 1 base, with 13 bases lying between them. In germline, CDR1 is SEHNR, CDR2 FQNEAQ (reference sequence).

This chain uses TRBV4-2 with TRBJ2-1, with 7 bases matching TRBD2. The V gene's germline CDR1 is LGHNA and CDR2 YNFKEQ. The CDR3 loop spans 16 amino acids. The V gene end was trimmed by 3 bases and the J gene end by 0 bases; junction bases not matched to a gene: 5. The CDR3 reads CASSQERGDSYNEQFF. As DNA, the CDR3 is TGTGCCAGCAGCCAGGAGCGGGGCGACTCCTACAATGAGCAGTTCTTC.

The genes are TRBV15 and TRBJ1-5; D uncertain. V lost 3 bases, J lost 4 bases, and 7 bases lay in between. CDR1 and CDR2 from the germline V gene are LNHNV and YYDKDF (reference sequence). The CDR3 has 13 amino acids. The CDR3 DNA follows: TGTGCCACCAGCAGTCAGGATAATCAGCCCCAGCATTTT. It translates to CATSSQDNQPQHF.

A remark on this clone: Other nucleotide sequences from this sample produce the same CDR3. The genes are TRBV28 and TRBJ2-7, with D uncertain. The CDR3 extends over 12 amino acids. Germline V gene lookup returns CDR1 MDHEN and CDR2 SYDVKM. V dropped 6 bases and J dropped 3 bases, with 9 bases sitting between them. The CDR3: CASRGRVYEQYF. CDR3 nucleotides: TGTGCCAGCAGGGGCCGGGTCTACGAGCAGTACTTC. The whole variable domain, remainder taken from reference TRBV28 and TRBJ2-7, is DVKVTQSSRYLVKRTGEKVFLECVQDMDHENMFWYRQDPGLGLRLIYFSYDVKMKEKGDIPEGYSVSREKKERFSLILESASTNQTSMYLCASRGRVYEQYFGPGTRLTVT.